This is a list of T cell receptor beta chains from one sample in a study of tumor-infiltrating lymphocytes in primary liver carcinoma. Via MiXCR, TCRdb re-called the multiplex PCR reads, giving one row per CDR3 protein. The table lists 310,000 or so distinct CDR3 sequences, 50% to 60% of them singletons. Sequenced material: peripheral blood. Receptors originate from a woman in her twenties or thirties with primary liver carcinoma and hepatitis B virus infection. Both conserved end residues are part of each CDR3. D genes are given only for firm matches. Clone size, where shown, is once, few, many, or a class for clones that have expanded.

abundance: -
d_gene: -
v_gene: TRBV5-4
j_gene: TRBJ1-1
CDR3nt: TGTGCCAGCAGCCCGTCGCACATGCCGAACACTGAAGCTTTCTTT
CDR3aa: CASSPSHMPNTEAFF

abundance: once
d_gene: TRBD2
v_gene: TRBV4-2
j_gene: TRBJ2-1
CDR3nt: TGTGCTAGCAGCCAAGAACAGCAGCGGGAGTACAGGCAGTTCTTC
CDR3aa: CASSQEQQREYRQFF

abundance: -
d_gene: -
v_gene: TRBV30
j_gene: TRBJ2-5
CDR3nt: TGTGCCTGGGTCCCTAACGGGGTCGGGGTGACCCAGTACTTC
CDR3aa: CAWVPNGVGVTQYF

abundance: many
d_gene: TRBD2
v_gene: TRBV12-5
j_gene: TRBJ2-1
CDR3nt: TGTGCTAGTGGTTTGTCCCCGGCCTTACAGGGTTCGGGACTAGCGGGACCGAATGAGCAGTTCTTC
CDR3aa: CASGLSPALQGSGLAGPNEQFF

abundance: -
d_gene: -
v_gene: TRBV29-1
j_gene: TRBJ1-2
CDR3nt: TGCAGCGTTGCAGGGGCCGGCTACACCTTC
CDR3aa: CSVAGAGYTF

abundance: -
d_gene: -
v_gene: TRBV6-6
j_gene: TRBJ1-5
CDR3nt: TGTGCCAGCCGGGGGAGAACGGCTCAGCCCCAGCATTTT
CDR3aa: CASRGRTAQPQHF

abundance: -
d_gene: TRBD1
v_gene: TRBV5-6
j_gene: TRBJ2-1
CDR3nt: TGTGCCAGCAGCTTTCTTAGACAGGGGGCGGCCAATGAGCAGTTCTTC
CDR3aa: CASSFLRQGAANEQFF

abundance: -
d_gene: -
v_gene: TRBV20-1
j_gene: TRBJ2-3
CDR3nt: TGCAGTGCTAGTCCCCCCCACGGCACAGATAGGCAGTATTTT
CDR3aa: CSASPPHGTDRQYF

abundance: -
d_gene: TRBD2
v_gene: TRBV19
j_gene: TRBJ2-5
CDR3nt: TGTGCCAGTAGTCGCGTTAGCGGGCTTCGACGGGAGACCCAGTACTTC
CDR3aa: CASSRVSGLRRETQYF

abundance: once
d_gene: TRBD1
v_gene: TRBV11-2
j_gene: TRBJ2-7
CDR3nt: TGTACCAGCAGCTTCACAGGGGGTATCTTTAGCTACGAGCAGTACTTC
CDR3aa: CTSSFTGGIFSYEQYF

abundance: -
d_gene: TRBD1
v_gene: TRBV29-1
j_gene: TRBJ2-7
CDR3nt: TGCAGCGTTCTACAGGGGGCGAAGGCCGGTCACGAGCAGTACTTC
CDR3aa: CSVLQGAKAGHEQYF

abundance: -
d_gene: -
v_gene: TRBV12-3/TRBV12-4
j_gene: TRBJ2-1
CDR3nt: TGTGCCAGCAGCCCGCGCCACCCGACCCGGGGCGATGATCAGTTCTTC
CDR3aa: CASSPRHPTRGDDQFF